Following are 17 T cell receptor beta chains from one sample sequenced in a study of blood T cells in healthy people across ages (dated by TCRdb to between 2015 and 2017). Libraries were constructed by 5' RACE. The sequencer was an Illumina HiSeq 2500. A second 7 to 11 cycle PCR used a sample-barcoded 5' primer and a J-beta primer mix. TCRdb itself trimmed the public reads at Q25 with fastp, ran MiXCR and retained productive beta chains. Under each unique CDR3 protein, matching rows form one entry showing the most common genes and DNA. For this sample the table gives about 650,000 distinct CDR3 sequences, of which 32% were detected only once. Jointly, the top ten make up 15% to 17% of the sample. The sample consisted of blood. These receptor sequences come from an elderly woman in good health. Donor details come from another sample of the same person, matched by shared clones.

The chain is built from TRBV5-8 and TRBJ1-4; 9 nucleotides match TRBD1. Germline V CDR1 and CDR2: SGHTS, YDEGEE. The CDR3 is 15 amino acids. The V segment lost 3 bases and the J segment 6 bases; nucleotides outside the gene matches: 6. CDR3 in DNA: TGTGCCAGCAGCTCTGGGACAGGGATCGATGAAAAACTGTTTTTT. This gives the protein CASSSGTGIDEKLFF.

This clonotype was seen a handful of times. The chain links TRBV12-3 or TRBV12-4 to TRBJ1-5, with D possibly being TRBD1 (5 bases). This CDR3 region has 13 residues. Trimming pared 2 bases from V and 7 bases from J, leaving 9 bases between. CDR3 DNA: TGTGCCAGCAGTTTATCAGGGCTGCAGCCCCAGCATTTT. The encoded protein is CASSLSGLQPQHF.

This clonotype was seen repeatedly, ten times or more. The chain uses TRBV27 and TRBJ2-7; D is perhaps TRBD2 (5 bases). CDR1 and CDR2 from the germline V gene are MNHEY and SMNVEV (reference sequence). The length of the CDR3 is 13 residues. Trimming took off 5 bases at V and 6 bases at J, with 14 bases between the two ends. CDR3 DNA: TGTGCCAGCAGTCCCACAGCGGCGGGCGAGCAGTACTTC. Its protein is CASSPTAAGEQYF.

A remark on this clonotype: Just one base apart from a much larger clone, this may be a read error. V gene TRBV7-2 combines with J gene TRBJ2-5; TRBD2 agrees at 8 bases. CDR1 is SGHTA and CDR2 is FQGNSA in the germline V gene. The CDR3 has 13 amino acids. CDR3 nucleotide sequence: TGTGTCAGCAGCTTAGGACTAGCTAAGACCCAGTACTTC. Translation gives CVSSLGLAKTQYF.

The chain combines TRBV20-1 with TRBJ2-3; no clear D gene. V gave up 7 bases and J gave up 2 bases, with 13 bases separating them. The CDR3 loop spans 13 amino acids. Germline V gene sequence: CDR1 DFQATT, CDR2 SNEGSKA (reference sequence). For the CDR3, the DNA is TGCAGTGGGGTCATCACCCTCACAGATACGCAGTATTTT. It specifies CSGVITLTDTQYF.

The chain is built from TRBV20-1 and TRBJ1-1; no definite D call. V was clipped by 5 bases and J by 4 bases, with 11 bases between them. CDR3 size: 12 residues. Germline V lookup: CDR1 DFQATT, CDR2 SNEGSKA (reference sequence). The CDR3 protein is CSAGPRSTEAFF. CDR3 nucleotides: TGCAGTGCTGGGCCACGGAGCACTGAAGCTTTCTTT.

The chain recombines TRBV6-1 with TRBJ1-5, with 9 bases identical to TRBD1. This CDR3 has 16 residues. V shed 6 bases and J 5 bases; nucleotides not matched to a gene: 11. Germline V lookup: CDR1 MNHNS, CDR2 SASEGT. The CDR3 sequence: CASRHTGTGRHQPQHF. In DNA form, the CDR3 reads TGTGCCAGCAGACATACCGGGACAGGGCGACATCAGCCCCAGCATTTT.

On this clonotype itself: A much bigger clone sits one base away, suggesting this may be a read error. V and J are TRBV20-1 and TRBJ2-7; D gene unclear. V was shortened by 6 bases and J by 0 bases, with 12 bases between the two germline ends. CDR1 is DFQATT and CDR2 is SNEGSKA in the germline V gene (reference sequence). The CDR3 consists of 13 residues. For the CDR3, the DNA is TGCAGTGCCAACACGGGTAGCTCCTACGAGCAGTACTTC. It specifies CSANTGSSYEQYF.

Comments on this clonotype: Since a much larger clone is just one base distant, this may be a read error. The rearrangement joins TRBV2 to TRBJ2-1; perhaps TRBD2 as D (6 bases). Per germline, CDR1 SNHLY and CDR2 FYNNEI. The ends were cut back, 11 bases at V and 9 bases at J, with 14 bases in the middle. This CDR3 spans 11 amino acids. DNA for the CDR3: TGTGCCGGGAGACTAGTAGGTGAGCAGTTCTTC. Translation gives CAGRLVGEQFF.

This clonotype was found a few times. The chain has TRBV20-1 and TRBJ2-7; a weak D match, TRBD1 (6 bases). Germline loops: CDR1 DFQATT, CDR2 SNEGSKA (reference sequence). The CDR3 extends over 13 amino acids. The V and J ends lost 6 bases and 6 bases respectively, with 18 bases between them. In DNA form, the CDR3 reads TGCAGTGCCAGCGCTCAGGGGAGTTTCGAGCAGTACTTC. This codes for CSASAQGSFEQYF.

This clonotype was counted only a few times. A much larger clone differs by one base, so this may be a read error. The V and J genes are TRBV5-6 and TRBJ2-3, with D possibly being TRBD2 (6 bases). The CDR3 runs to 15 residues. Germline V gene data show CDR1 as SGHDT and CDR2 as YYEEEE. The germline V and J ends were trimmed by 5 bases and 9 bases, with 22 bases remaining between them. The CDR3 is CASRPPGLARGTQYF. The CDR3, as DNA: TGTGCCAGCAGGCCACCGGGACTGGCACGGGGGACGCAGTATTTT.

This clonotype showed up just a few times. One base away lies a much larger clone, so this may be a sequencing read error. The rearrangement joins TRBV20-1 to TRBJ1-4, with D unclear. The germline gives CDR1 DFQATT, CDR2 SNEGSKA (reference sequence). CDR3 size: 15 residues. CDR3 loop: CSATPGVQTNEKRFF. In DNA, the CDR3 is TGCAGTGCTACGCCGGGAGTTCAGACTAATGAAAAACGGTTTTTT.

This clonotype was recorded a few times. The chain uses TRBV18 and TRBJ2-7; 9 bases are a match to TRBD2. With the DNA end fitting TRBJ2-5 better, the J assignment may be wrong. The CDR3 has 16 amino acids. Germline CDR1 is KGHSH and CDR2 is LQKENI. The CDR3 region is CASSPGGGAGQETQYF. CDR3 DNA sequence: TGTGCCAGCTCACCAGGCGGGGGGGCTGGCCAAGAGACCCAGTACTTC.

The rearrangement joins TRBV20-1 to TRBJ2-1; D might be TRBD1 (6 bases). Germline-derived CDR1 and CDR2 are DFQATT and SNEGSKA (reference sequence). CDR3 length: 12 amino acids. Deletions cut 3 bases from V and 12 bases from J, with 15 bases between. The CDR3 spells CSASFSQGSQFF. CDR3 in DNA: TGCAGTGCTAGCTTTTCTCAGGGGTCGCAGTTCTTC.

This clonotype was detected ten times or more. The J gene is TRBJ2-1, the V gene TRBV11-2; D is ambiguous. The CDR3 length is 13 residues. From germline, CDR1 is SGHAT and CDR2 FQNNGV. With 5 bases removed from V and 5 bases from J, the gap between germline ends came to 10 bases. Here the CDR3 reads CASSRPGDNEQFF. Written as DNA, the CDR3 is TGTGCCAGCAGCCGCCCGGGCGACAATGAGCAGTTCTTC.

Details on this clonotype: Just one base apart from a much larger clone, this may be a read error. The CDR3, as DNA: TGTGCCAGCAGCTTATGGCGGGCCATGGACACTGAAGCTTTCTTT. Translation gives CASSLWRAMDTEAFF. The chain combines TRBV7-2 with TRBJ1-1; D remains unclear. Germline CDR1 is SGHTA and CDR2 is FQGNSA. The CDR3 runs to 15 residues. The V and J ends lost 2 bases and 3 bases respectively, with 13 bases between them. Supplemented by reference TRBV7-2 and TRBJ1-1, the full variable domain reads GAGVSQSPSNKVTEKGKDVELRCDPISGHTALYWYRQSLGQGLEFLIYFQGNSAPDKSGLPSDRFSAERTGGSVSTLTIQRTQQEDSAVYLCASSLWRAMDTEAFFGQGTRLTVV.

The rearrangement links TRBV7-2 to TRBJ2-7, with TRBD1 identical over 8 bases. The CDR3 sequence is 14 residues long. CDR1 and CDR2 (germline): SGHTA, FQGNSA. The V gene end was trimmed by 4 bases and the J gene end by 5 bases; junction bases not matched to a gene: 7. In nucleotides, the CDR3 is TGTGCCAGCAGCTCCAGGACAGGGCACAACGAGCAGTACTTC. Protein product: CASSSRTGHNEQYF.